These 15 T cell receptor beta chains originate from one sample sequenced in a study of T cell responses to AZD1222 COVID-19 vaccine (dated by TCRdb to about 2021). In the paper's terms, the time point label means: baseline before first vaccination. Libraries were built with the immunoSEQ multiplex PCR assay. TCRdb retrieved this table from immuneACCESS and kept in-frame rearrangements only. Not all clones are present; in checked studies, unresolved V genes account for under half, and no reason is known for the remainder. This sample gives 95,000 to 150,000 clones in total; 85% to 90% of them show up just once. The ten largest clones represent about 4.5% of the sample. Specimen: peripheral blood, collected on day 0 of AZD1222 vaccination. Receptors originate from an adult in good health.

About this clone: Additional DNA sequences in this sample encode the identical CDR3. The chain uses TRBV18 and TRBJ2-1, with 7 bases aligning to TRBD1. In germline, CDR1 is KGHSH, CDR2 LQKENI. Trimming at V came to 3 bases and at J to 2 bases, leaving 4 bases not matched to a gene. The CDR3 loop spans 15 amino acids. This CDR3 reads CASSPTGTAYNEQFF. CDR3 DNA sequence: TGTGCCAGCTCACCGACCGGGACAGCCTACAATGAGCAGTTCTTC.

The genes are TRBV7-9 and TRBJ2-7, with 8 bases identical to TRBD1. The germline V gene encodes CDR1 SEHNR and CDR2 FQNEAQ (reference sequence). Trimming took 2 bases from V and 3 from J; bases not matched to a gene: 3. The CDR3 is 14 residues long. The CDR3 protein is CASSLTGTGYEQYF. CDR3 nucleotide sequence: TGTGCCAGCAGCTTAACCGGGACAGGCTACGAGCAGTACTTC.

This chain joins TRBV6-6 and TRBJ1-1; D is perhaps TRBD1 (5 bases). The CDR3 covers 12 residues. The germline V gene has CDR1 MNHNY and CDR2 SVGAGI (reference sequence). V was cut by 4 bases and J by 5 bases, with 8 bases left in between. The CDR3 spells CASSFWGTEAFF. DNA for the CDR3: TGTGCCAGCAGTTTTTGGGGGACTGAAGCTTTCTTT.

The rearrangement links TRBV10-2 to TRBJ2-1, with D hard to call. Germline CDR1 reads WSHSY; CDR2 reads SAAADI. V dropped 4 bases and J dropped 4 bases, with 11 bases sitting between them. This CDR3 has 14 residues. DNA for the CDR3: TGCGCCAGCAGTGGTCTCCCGCGGTACAATGAGCAGTTCTTC. It specifies CASSGLPRYNEQFF.

V usage is TRBV10-3 and J usage is TRBJ1-4, with D perhaps matching TRBD1 (5 bases). Trimming removed 3 bases at V and 3 bases at J, with 8 bases between. Germline lookup yields CDR1 ENHRY and CDR2 SYGVKD. The CDR3 totals 14 residues. CDR3: CAISDGGANEKLFF. CDR3 sequence (DNA): TGTGCCATCAGTGATGGGGGTGCTAATGAAAAACTGTTTTTT.

The genes are TRBV19 and TRBJ2-2; D is unclear. The germline V gene has CDR1 LNHDA and CDR2 SQIVND (reference sequence). The CDR3 is 14 residues long. V was trimmed by 7 bases and J by 4 bases, leaving 13 bases between them. The CDR3 coding sequence is TGTGCCAGTAACGACCCCAACTTCACCGGGGAGCTGTTTTTT. Its translation: CASNDPNFTGELFF.

This chain uses TRBV6-5 with TRBJ1-1, with D possibly matching TRBD1 (6 bases). This CDR3 contains 14 residues. The germline CDR1 and CDR2 sequences are MNHEY and SVGAGI. Trimming took off 6 bases at V and 0 bases at J, with 11 bases between the two ends. The CDR3 coding sequence is TGTGCCAGCAGAGACGGGGGCATGAACACTGAAGCTTTCTTT. Its translation: CASRDGGMNTEAFF.

The rearrangement joins TRBV5-4 to TRBJ1-2; no firm D call. The CDR3 is 14 amino acids. Per the germline V gene, CDR1 is SGHNT and CDR2 is YYREEE (reference sequence). Trimming shortened V by 4 bases and J by 4 bases, and 14 bases separated the two germline ends. CDR3: CASSPPGDFYGYTF. Here the CDR3 DNA reads TGTGCCAGCAGCCCTCCCGGGGATTTCTATGGCTACACCTTC. Variable domain in full (rest from reference TRBV5-4 and TRBJ1-2): ETGVTQSPTHLIKTRGQQVTLRCSSQSGHNTVSWYQQALGQGPQFIFQYYREEENGRGNFPPRFSGLQFPNYSSELNVNALELDDSALYLCASSPPGDFYGYTFGSGTRLTVV.

This sequence joins TRBV10-3 and TRBJ2-7; 8 bases map to TRBD1. This CDR3 contains 14 residues. V trimming: 4 bases; J trimming: 1 base; junction bases outside the gene matches: 3. Germline V gene lookup returns CDR1 ENHRY and CDR2 SYGVKD. The CDR3 region is CAISGQGTSYEQYF. DNA of the CDR3: TGTGCCATCAGTGGACAGGGGACTTCCTACGAGCAGTACTTC.

The chain carries TRBV6-5 and TRBJ2-3; D tentatively fits TRBD1 or TRBD2 (6 bases each). The CDR3 sequence is 15 residues long. Trimming removed 0 bases at V and 4 bases at J, with 11 bases between. The V gene's germline CDR1 is MNHEY and CDR2 SVGAGI. CDR3 region: CASSYSGGAADTQYF. For the CDR3, the DNA is TGTGCCAGCAGTTACTCCGGGGGCGCAGCAGATACGCAGTATTTT.

V usage is TRBV11-1 and J usage is TRBJ1-3; D ambiguous. Germline-derived CDR1 and CDR2 are SGHAT and FQDESV (reference sequence). The V end lost 0 bases, the J end lost 1 base, and 4 bases lay between the germline ends. This CDR3 comprises 14 residues. The CDR3 DNA reads TGTGCCAGCAGCTTAGCGACGTCTGGAAACACCATATATTTT. Translating it yields CASSLATSGNTIYF.

This rearrangement joins TRBV30 to TRBJ1-4; D is undetermined. Per the germline V gene, CDR1 is GTSNPN and CDR2 is SVGIG (reference sequence). The CDR3 totals 14 residues. V lost 5 bases and J 0 bases, leaving 10 bases between the germline ends. The CDR3, as DNA: TGTGCCTGGGAGACACCTGCAACTAATGAAAAACTGTTTTTT. This sequence encodes CAWETPATNEKLFF.

The V gene is TRBV18, the J gene TRBJ2-2; 9 nucleotides match TRBD2. J lost 6 bases, V lost 5 bases, and 7 bases had no gene match. Germline CDR1 KGHSH, CDR2 LQKENI. The CDR3 extends over 15 amino acids. CDR3 amino acids: CASSSGLARPGELFF. In nucleotides, the CDR3 is TGTGCCAGCTCATCCGGACTAGCGCGGCCCGGGGAGCTGTTTTTT.

This clone was found once. The rearrangement joins TRBV19 to TRBJ1-1, with 9 bases that match TRBD1. This CDR3 is 14 amino acids long. CDR1 and CDR2 (germline): LNHDA, SQIVND (reference sequence). Trimming at V came to 5 bases and at J to 12 bases, leaving 13 bases not matched to a gene. The DNA of the CDR3 is TGTGCCAGTAGTGAAACAGGGGGCGGACAAACAACTTTCTTT. This sequence encodes CASSETGGGQTTFF.

The V gene is TRBV7-9, the J gene TRBJ1-1; D is perhaps TRBD1 (6 bases). The V gene's germline CDR1 is SEHNR and CDR2 FQNEAQ (reference sequence). Trimming left V 3 bases short and J 0 bases short, with 11 bases between. This CDR3 region has 15 residues. The CDR3 sequence: CASSFVTGLNTEAFF. CDR3 DNA: TGTGCCAGCAGCTTCGTGACAGGCCTGAACACTGAAGCTTTCTTT.